This T cell receptor (beta chain) was captured by sequencing in a study of long-term antiretroviral therapy in people with HIV. The overall study: Sampling started about a decade before the 2015 immediate-ART recommendation. Whole-study findings and limits: Repertoires from HIV showed CDR3 length ranges narrower than those of controls.

At the survey level, the v3.0 immunoSEQ assay was run. Only in-frame clones appear in the TCRdb table, and some are missing; sequencing was by immunoSEQ multiplex PCR. The sample includes around 22,000 clones, 75% to 90% of them seen just once. Germline values: CDR1 SGHVS, CDR2 FQNEAQ. The CDR3 loop spans 15 amino acids. The V gene lost 1 base and the J gene lost 4 bases, with 13 bases spanning the gap. About this clone: Its antigen is unknown.

Sequenced material: unsorted PBMCs, taken around 4.3 years after starting antiretroviral therapy. The TCR originated in a man aged 25-40 years with HIV. This rearrangement joins TRBV7-8 to TRBJ2-5; D is perhaps TRBD2 (5 bases). CDR3 DNA: TGTGCCAGCAGCTTAGGAACGGGCCGGGGAGAGACCCAGTACTTC. This translates into CASSLGTGRGETQYF. Full variable domain (missing parts from reference TRBV7-8 and TRBJ2-5): GAGVSQSPRYKVAKRGQDVALRCDPISGHVSLFWYQQALGQGPEFLTYFQNEAQLDKSGLPSDRFFAERPEGSVSTLKIQRTQQEDSAVYLCASSLGTGRGETQYFGPGTRLLVL.